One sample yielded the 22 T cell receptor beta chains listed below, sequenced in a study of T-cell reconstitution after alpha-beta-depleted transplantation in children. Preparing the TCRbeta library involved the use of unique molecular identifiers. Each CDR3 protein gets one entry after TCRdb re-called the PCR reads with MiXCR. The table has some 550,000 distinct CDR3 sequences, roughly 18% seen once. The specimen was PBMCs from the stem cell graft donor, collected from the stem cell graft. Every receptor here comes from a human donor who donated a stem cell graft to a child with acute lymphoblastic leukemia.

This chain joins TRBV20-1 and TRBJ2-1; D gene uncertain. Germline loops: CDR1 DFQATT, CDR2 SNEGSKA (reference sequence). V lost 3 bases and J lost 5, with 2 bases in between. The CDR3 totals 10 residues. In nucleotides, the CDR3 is TGCAGTGCTAGTAACAATGAGCAGTTCTTC. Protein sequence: CSASNNEQFF.

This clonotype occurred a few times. Here the CDR3 DNA reads TGCAGTGCTTCCCAGGGGGATCGAGACACTGAAGCTTTCTTT. The encoded protein is CSASQGDRDTEAFF. This chain joins TRBV20-1 and TRBJ1-1; 7 positions match TRBD1. The CDR3 has 14 amino acids. Losses at the gene ends were 5 bases for V and 3 bases for J; bases not matched to a gene: 9. The germline CDR1 and CDR2 sequences are DFQATT and SNEGSKA (reference sequence).

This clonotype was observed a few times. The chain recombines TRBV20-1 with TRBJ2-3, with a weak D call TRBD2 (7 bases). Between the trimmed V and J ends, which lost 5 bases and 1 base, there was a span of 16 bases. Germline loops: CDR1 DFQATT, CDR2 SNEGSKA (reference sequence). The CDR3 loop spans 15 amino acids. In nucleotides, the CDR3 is TGCAGTGCTTATACTAGAGGGGGGGGCACAGATACGCAGTATTTT. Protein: CSAYTRGGGTDTQYF.

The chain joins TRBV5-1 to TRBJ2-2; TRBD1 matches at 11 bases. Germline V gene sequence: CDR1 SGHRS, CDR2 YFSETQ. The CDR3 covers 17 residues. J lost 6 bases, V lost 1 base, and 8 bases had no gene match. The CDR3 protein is CASSLRFRTGGPGELFF. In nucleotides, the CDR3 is TGCGCCAGCAGCTTGAGGTTCCGGACAGGGGGCCCCGGGGAGCTGTTTTTT. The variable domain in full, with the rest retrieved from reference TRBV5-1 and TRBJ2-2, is KAGVTQTPRYLIKTRGQQVTLSCSPISGHRSVSWYQQTPGQGLQFLFEYFSETQRNKGNFPGRFSGRQFSNSRSEMNVSTLELGDSALYLCASSLRFRTGGPGELFFGEGSRLTVL.

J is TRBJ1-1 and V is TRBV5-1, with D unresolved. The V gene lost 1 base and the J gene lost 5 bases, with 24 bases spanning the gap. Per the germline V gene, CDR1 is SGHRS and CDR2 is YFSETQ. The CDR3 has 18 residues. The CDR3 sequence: CASSLHGGKDWQETEAFF. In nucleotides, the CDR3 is TGCGCCAGCAGCTTGCATGGAGGGAAGGATTGGCAGGAAACTGAAGCTTTCTTT.

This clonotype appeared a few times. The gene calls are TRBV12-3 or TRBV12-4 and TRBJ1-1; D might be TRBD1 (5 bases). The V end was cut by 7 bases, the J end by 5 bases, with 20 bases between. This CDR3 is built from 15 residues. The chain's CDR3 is CASKEQAGGWTEAFF. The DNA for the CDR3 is TGTGCCAGCAAAGAACAGGCCGGTGGGTGGACTGAAGCTTTCTTT.

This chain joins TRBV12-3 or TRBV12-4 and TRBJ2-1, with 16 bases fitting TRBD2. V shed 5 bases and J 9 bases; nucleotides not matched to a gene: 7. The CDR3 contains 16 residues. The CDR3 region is CASSPGLAGGPGEQFF. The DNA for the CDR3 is TGTGCCAGCAGTCCGGGACTAGCGGGAGGGCCCGGTGAGCAGTTCTTC.

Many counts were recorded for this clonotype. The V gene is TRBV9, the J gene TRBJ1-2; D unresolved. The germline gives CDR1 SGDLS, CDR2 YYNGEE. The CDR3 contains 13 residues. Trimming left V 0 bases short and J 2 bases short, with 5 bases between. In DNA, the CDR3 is TGTGCCAGCAGCGTAGGGATCAACTATGGCTACACCTTC. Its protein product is CASSVGINYGYTF.

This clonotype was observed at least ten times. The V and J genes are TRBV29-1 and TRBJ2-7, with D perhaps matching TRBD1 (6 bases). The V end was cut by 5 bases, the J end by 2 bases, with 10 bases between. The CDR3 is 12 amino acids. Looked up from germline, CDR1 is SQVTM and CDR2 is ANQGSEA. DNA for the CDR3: TGCAGCGTTTTGGGACAAGCCTACGAGCAGTACTTC. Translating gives CSVLGQAYEQYF.

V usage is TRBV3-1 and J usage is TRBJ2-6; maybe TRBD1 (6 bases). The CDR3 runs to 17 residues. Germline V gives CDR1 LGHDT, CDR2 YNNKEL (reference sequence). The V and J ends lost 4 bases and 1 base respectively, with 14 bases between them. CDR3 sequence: CASSLRTVFSGANVLTF. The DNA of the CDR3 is TGTGCCAGCAGCCTCAGGACAGTCTTTTCTGGGGCCAACGTCCTGACTTTC.

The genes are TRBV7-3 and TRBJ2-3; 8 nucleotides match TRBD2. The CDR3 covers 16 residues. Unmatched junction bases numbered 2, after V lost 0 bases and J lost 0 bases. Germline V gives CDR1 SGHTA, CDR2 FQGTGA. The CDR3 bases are TGTGCCAGCAGCTTAACCCGGGGGGGTAGCACAGATACGCAGTATTTT. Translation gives CASSLTRGGSTDTQYF.

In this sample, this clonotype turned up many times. The CDR3 region is CASSLGQGEQFF. The CDR3 bases are TGCGCCAGCAGCTTGGGGCAGGGTGAGCAGTTCTTC. The rearrangement uses TRBV5-1 and TRBJ2-1, with a weak D call TRBD1 (5 bases). Germline V lookup: CDR1 SGHRS, CDR2 YFSETQ. The CDR3 consists of 12 residues. The V and J ends lost 0 bases and 9 bases respectively, with 7 bases between them.

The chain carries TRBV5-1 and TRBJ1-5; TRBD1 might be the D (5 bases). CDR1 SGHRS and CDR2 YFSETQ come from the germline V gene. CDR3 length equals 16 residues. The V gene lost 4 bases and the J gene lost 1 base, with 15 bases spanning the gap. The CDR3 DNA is TGCGCCAGCAGCCCTCTAGCGGGGGGAAGCAATCAGCCCCAGCATTTT. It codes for CASSPLAGGSNQPQHF. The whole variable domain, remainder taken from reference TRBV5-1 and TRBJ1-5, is KAGVTQTPRYLIKTRGQQVTLSCSPISGHRSVSWYQQTPGQGLQFLFEYFSETQRNKGNFPGRFSGRQFSNSRSEMNVSTLELGDSALYLCASSPLAGGSNQPQHFGDGTRLSIL.

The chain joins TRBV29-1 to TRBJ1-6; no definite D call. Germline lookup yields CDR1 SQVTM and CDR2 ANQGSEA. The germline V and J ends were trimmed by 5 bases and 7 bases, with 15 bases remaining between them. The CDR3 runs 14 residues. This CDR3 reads CSVQENRRNSPLHF. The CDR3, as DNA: TGCAGCGTTCAGGAAAACCGGAGGAATTCACCCCTCCACTTT.

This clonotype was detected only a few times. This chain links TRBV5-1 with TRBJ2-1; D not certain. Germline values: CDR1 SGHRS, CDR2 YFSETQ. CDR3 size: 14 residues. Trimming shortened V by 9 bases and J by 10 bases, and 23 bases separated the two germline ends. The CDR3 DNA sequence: TGCGCCACCCAGACTGAACGGTACTCCCGGGAGCAGTTCTTC. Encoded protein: CATQTERYSREQFF.

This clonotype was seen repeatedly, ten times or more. CDR3 nucleotide sequence: TGTGCCAGCAGCCCGACAGAAGGGGAGCTGTTTTTT. It specifies CASSPTEGELFF. The chain combines TRBV7-9 with TRBJ2-2; D might be TRBD1 (5 bases). The CDR3 runs 12 residues. The V gene lost 5 bases and the J gene lost 8 bases, with 9 bases spanning the gap. Germline CDR1 reads SEHNR; CDR2 reads FQNEAQ (reference sequence).

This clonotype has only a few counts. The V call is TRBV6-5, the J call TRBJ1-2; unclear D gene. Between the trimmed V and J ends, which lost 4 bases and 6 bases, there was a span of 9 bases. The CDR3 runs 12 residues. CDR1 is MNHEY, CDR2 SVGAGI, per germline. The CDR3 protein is CASSSLAHGYTF. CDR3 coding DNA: TGTGCCAGCAGTTCGCTGGCACATGGCTACACCTTC.

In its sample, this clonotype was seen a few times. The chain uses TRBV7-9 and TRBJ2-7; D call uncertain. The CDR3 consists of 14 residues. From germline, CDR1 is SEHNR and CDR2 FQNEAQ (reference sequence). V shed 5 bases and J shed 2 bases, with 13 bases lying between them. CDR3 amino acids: CASSLSGSPYEQYF. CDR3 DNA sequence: TGTGCCAGCAGCCTATCGGGCAGCCCCTACGAGCAGTACTTC.

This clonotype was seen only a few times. DNA of the CDR3: TGCAGTGCTAGCCGGGACAGGGTCTACAATGAGCAGTTCTTC. Residues: CSASRDRVYNEQFF. The genes are TRBV20-1 and TRBJ2-1; 9 bases fit TRBD1. The CDR3 is 14 residues long. Losses at the gene ends were 3 bases for V and 3 bases for J; bases not matched to a gene: 3. The V gene's germline CDR1 is DFQATT and CDR2 SNEGSKA (reference sequence).

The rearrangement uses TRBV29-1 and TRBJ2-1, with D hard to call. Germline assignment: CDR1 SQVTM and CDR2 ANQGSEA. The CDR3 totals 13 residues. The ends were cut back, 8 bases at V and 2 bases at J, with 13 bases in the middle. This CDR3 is CSPRRATYNEQFF. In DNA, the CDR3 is TGCAGCCCGAGACGGGCTACCTACAATGAGCAGTTCTTC.

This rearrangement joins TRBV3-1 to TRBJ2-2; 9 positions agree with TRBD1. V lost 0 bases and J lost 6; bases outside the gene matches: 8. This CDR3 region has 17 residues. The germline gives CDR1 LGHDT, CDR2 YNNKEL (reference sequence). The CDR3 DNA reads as TGTGCCAGCAGCCAAGATCTCCCCGGACAGGGGCCCGGGGAGCTGTTTTTT. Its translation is CASSQDLPGQGPGELFF.

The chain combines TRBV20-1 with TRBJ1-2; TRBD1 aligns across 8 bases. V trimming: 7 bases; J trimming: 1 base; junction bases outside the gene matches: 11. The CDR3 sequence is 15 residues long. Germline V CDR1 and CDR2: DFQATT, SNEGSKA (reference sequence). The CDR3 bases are TGCAGTGTCCCGGACAGGGAGTCTTATAACTATGGCTACACCTTC. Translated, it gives CSVPDRESYNYGYTF.